One sample yielded the 13 T cell receptor beta chains listed below, sequenced in a study of OX40 agonist ivuxolimab in advanced cancers. Library prep was done by the immunoSEQ multiplex PCR assay. This is the immuneACCESS table as TCRdb keeps it, with only in-frame sequences that have V and J called. A part of the clones is gone; compared with another copy, unresolved V genes explain less than half, and the rest is unexplained. The sample table shows roughly 76,000 clones, and approximately 82% are seen once. About 1% of the sample is held by the ten biggest clonotypes. The sequencing here drew on CD4+ or CD8+ T cells sorted from blood, taken in a trial of the OX40 agonist ivuxolimab. These TCRs come from an adult with an advanced solid tumor such as melanoma, head and neck, liver or kidney cancer.

Turning to this clone: At one of its ends the junction is not consistent with the germline gene, which may arise from a read error. This sample includes further DNA sequences coding for the same CDR3. The gene calls are TRBV4-3 and TRBJ1-2; D unresolved. The CDR3 spans 15 residues. Germline-derived CDR1 and CDR2 are LGHNA and YSLEER. The CDR3, as DNA: TGCGCCAGTAGCCAAGCTACGGCCGGGTACTATGGCTACACCTTC. Protein product: CASSQATAGYYGYTF.

This clone was picked up a small number of times. V is TRBV28 and J is TRBJ2-7; the D gene is possibly TRBD1 (5 bases). From germline, CDR1 is MDHEN and CDR2 SYDVKM. V lost 3 bases, J lost 0 bases, and 12 bases lay in between. CDR3 length: 15 residues. In DNA form, the CDR3 reads TGTGCCAGCAGTTTCGACAGAAGAGCCTCCTACGAGCAGTACTTC. As protein: CASSFDRRASYEQYF.

The gene calls are TRBV12-5 and TRBJ2-5; 9 nucleotides match TRBD1. The CDR3 covers 15 residues. J gave up 4 bases and V 6 bases, and 9 bases lay outside the gene matches. Germline V gene lookup returns CDR1 LGHNT and CDR2 FRNRAP. The CDR3, as DNA: TGTGCTAGTGGCCGGGACAGGGCCGCCGCAGAGACCCAGTACTTC. This gives the protein CASGRDRAAAETQYF.

This clone was recorded a few times. The chain couples TRBV6-6 to TRBJ1-6; D remains ambiguous. The CDR3 runs to 15 residues. Trimming left V 0 bases short and J 6 bases short, with 9 bases between. From germline, CDR1 is MNHNY and CDR2 SVGAGI (reference sequence). The CDR3 coding sequence is TGTGCCAGCAGTTACTCGGGTCCGGCTAATTCACCCCTCCACTTT. Its protein is CASSYSGPANSPLHF.

The chain uses TRBV18 and TRBJ1-5; 8 bases match TRBD1. With 6 bases clipped from V and 6 bases from J, the junction kept 7 bases outside the gene matches. From germline, CDR1 is KGHSH and CDR2 LQKENI. The CDR3 runs to 14 residues. The CDR3 region is CASSRQGNVQPQHF. The CDR3 coding sequence is TGTGCCAGCTCTCGACAGGGGAATGTTCAGCCCCAGCATTTT.

The V gene is TRBV7-9, the J gene TRBJ2-5; possible D gene TRBD1, 6 bases. This CDR3 is 14 amino acids long. V was shortened by 5 bases and J by 5 bases, with 15 bases between the two germline ends. CDR1 is SEHNR, CDR2 FQNEAQ, per germline (reference sequence). The CDR3 reads CASSQTGTRETQYF. DNA for the CDR3: TGTGCCAGCAGCCAAACAGGGACGAGGGAGACCCAGTACTTC. The full variable domain, its missing parts supplied by reference TRBV7-9 and TRBJ2-5, is DTGVSQNPRHKITKRGQNVTFRCDPISEHNRLYWYRQTLGQGPEFLTYFQNEAQLEKSRLLSDRFSAERPKGSFSTLEIQRTEQGDSAMYLCASSQTGTRETQYFGPGTRLLVL.

The chain links TRBV5-4 to TRBJ2-7, with 8 bases lining up with TRBD2. Germline CDR1 SGHNT, CDR2 YYREEE (reference sequence). CDR3 length equals 15 residues. The V gene end was trimmed by 4 bases and the J gene end by 2 bases; junction bases not matched to a gene: 8. CDR3 in amino acids: CASSRGEAGAYEQYF. The CDR3 nucleotides are TGTGCCAGCAGCCGGGGGGAAGCGGGAGCCTACGAGCAGTACTTC.

CDR3 bases: TGTGCCAGCAAGACAGCAATAGTCTCTGGGGCCAACGTCCTGACTTTC. Protein product: CASKTAIVSGANVLTF. The chain recombines TRBV7-2 with TRBJ2-6; a weak D match, TRBD1 (5 bases). Between the trimmed V and J ends, which lost 7 bases and 0 bases, there was a span of 13 bases. The germline gives CDR1 SGHTA, CDR2 FQGNSA. This CDR3 region has 16 residues.

The chain couples TRBV10-3 to TRBJ2-3; TRBD2 aligns across 11 bases. The CDR3 runs 17 residues. V lost 0 bases, J lost 6 bases, and 8 bases stayed unmatched. Germline values: CDR1 ENHRY, CDR2 SYGVKD. The CDR3 coding sequence is TGTGCCATCAGTGAGTCACTATTGGCTAGCGGGGGGGATACGCAGTATTTT. The encoded protein is CAISESLLASGGDTQYF.

This chain uses TRBV10-2 with TRBJ1-6; 8 bases fit TRBD1. V was pared by 6 bases and J by 7 bases, with 5 bases of the junction left unmatched. Germline CDR1 reads WSHSY; CDR2 reads SAAADI. The CDR3 has 14 amino acids. The chain's CDR3 is CASRQTGANSPLHF. The CDR3, as DNA: TGCGCCAGCAGGCAGACAGGGGCGAATTCACCCCTCCACTTT.

The rearrangement uses TRBV5-1 and TRBJ1-5; a weak D match, TRBD1 (5 bases). Germline CDR1 SGHRS, CDR2 YFSETQ. The V end lost 2 bases, the J end lost 0 bases, and 12 bases lay between the germline ends. The CDR3 has 16 residues. The CDR3 loop reads CASSFRQSYSNQPQHF. In nucleotides, the CDR3 is TGCGCCAGCAGCTTCCGACAGTCCTATAGCAATCAGCCCCAGCATTTT.

A single count supports this clone. The V and J genes are TRBV9 and TRBJ1-1, with 8 bases matching TRBD1. In germline, CDR1 is SGDLS, CDR2 YYNGEE. J was trimmed by 10 bases and V by 0 bases; bases with no gene match: 8. The CDR3 covers 14 residues. The CDR3 bases are TGTGCCAGCAGCGTAGTCCCGACAGGGGTGGGAGCTTTCTTT. It is translated as CASSVVPTGVGAFF. Complete variable domain (other parts from reference TRBV9 and TRBJ1-1): DSGVTQTPKHLITATGQRVTLRCSPRSGDLSVYWYQQSLDQGLQFLIQYYNGEERAKGNILERFSAQQFPDLHSELNLSSLELGDSALYFCASSVVPTGVGAFFGQGTRLTVV.

This clone has a single count. V gene TRBV11-3 combines with J gene TRBJ1-4, with D perhaps matching TRBD1 (5 bases). The CDR3 is 11 amino acids. The ends were cut back, 4 bases at V and 15 bases at J, with 12 bases in the middle. Germline CDR1 and CDR2: SGHNT and YENEEA. The CDR3 loop reads CASSYRQQVFF. The CDR3 nucleotides read TGTGCCAGCAGCTACCGACAGCAGGTGTTTTTT.